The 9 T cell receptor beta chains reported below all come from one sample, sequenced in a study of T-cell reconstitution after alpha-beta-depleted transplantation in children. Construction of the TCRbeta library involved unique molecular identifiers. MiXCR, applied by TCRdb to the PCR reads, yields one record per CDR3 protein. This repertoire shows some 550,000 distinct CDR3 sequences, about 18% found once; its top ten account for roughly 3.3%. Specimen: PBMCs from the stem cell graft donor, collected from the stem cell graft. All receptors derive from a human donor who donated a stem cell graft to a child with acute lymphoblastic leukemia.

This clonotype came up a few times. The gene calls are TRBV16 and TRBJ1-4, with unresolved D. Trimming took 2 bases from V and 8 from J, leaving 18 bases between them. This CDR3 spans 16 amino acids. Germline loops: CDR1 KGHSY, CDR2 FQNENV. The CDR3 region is CASSQMDVAIGEKLFF. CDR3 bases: TGTGCCAGCAGCCAAATGGACGTGGCAATCGGAGAAAAACTGTTTTTT.

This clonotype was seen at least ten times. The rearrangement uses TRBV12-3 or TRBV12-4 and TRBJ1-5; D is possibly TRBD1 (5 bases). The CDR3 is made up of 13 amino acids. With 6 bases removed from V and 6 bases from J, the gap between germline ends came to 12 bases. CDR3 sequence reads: CASRGDGVQPQHF. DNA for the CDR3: TGTGCCAGCAGGGGGGACGGGGTTCAGCCCCAGCATTTT.

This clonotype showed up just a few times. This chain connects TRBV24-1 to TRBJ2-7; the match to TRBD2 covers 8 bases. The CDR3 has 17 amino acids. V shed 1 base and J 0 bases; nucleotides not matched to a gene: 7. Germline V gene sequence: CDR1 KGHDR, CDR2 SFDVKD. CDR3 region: CATSDFYPGGSSYEQYF. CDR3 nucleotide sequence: TGTGCCACCAGTGATTTTTACCCGGGAGGGTCCTCCTACGAGCAGTACTTC.

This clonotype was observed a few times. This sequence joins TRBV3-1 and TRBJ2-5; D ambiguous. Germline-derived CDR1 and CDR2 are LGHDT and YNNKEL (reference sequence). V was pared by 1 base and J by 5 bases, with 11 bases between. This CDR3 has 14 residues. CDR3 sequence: CASSQGTLDETQYF. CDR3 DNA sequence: TGTGCCAGCAGCCAAGGCACCCTAGACGAGACCCAGTACTTC.

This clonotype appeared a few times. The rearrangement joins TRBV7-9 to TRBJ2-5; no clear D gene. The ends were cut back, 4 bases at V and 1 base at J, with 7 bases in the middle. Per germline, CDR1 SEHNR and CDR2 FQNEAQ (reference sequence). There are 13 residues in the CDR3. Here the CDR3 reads CASSSPAQETQYF. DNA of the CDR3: TGTGCCAGCAGCTCCCCAGCCCAAGAGACCCAGTACTTC.

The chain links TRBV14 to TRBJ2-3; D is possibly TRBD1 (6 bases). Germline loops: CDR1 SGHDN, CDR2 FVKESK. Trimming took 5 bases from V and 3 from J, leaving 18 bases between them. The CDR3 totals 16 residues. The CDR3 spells CASSFLRGRGTDTQYF. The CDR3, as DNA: TGTGCCAGCAGCTTTCTCAGGGGAAGAGGGACAGATACGCAGTATTTT.

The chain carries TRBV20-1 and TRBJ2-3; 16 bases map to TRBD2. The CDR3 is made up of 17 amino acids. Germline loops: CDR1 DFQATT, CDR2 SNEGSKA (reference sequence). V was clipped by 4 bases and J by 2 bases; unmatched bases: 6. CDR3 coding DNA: TGCAGTGCTATGGGACTAGCGGGAGGGATGTACACAGATACGCAGTATTTT. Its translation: CSAMGLAGGMYTDTQYF.

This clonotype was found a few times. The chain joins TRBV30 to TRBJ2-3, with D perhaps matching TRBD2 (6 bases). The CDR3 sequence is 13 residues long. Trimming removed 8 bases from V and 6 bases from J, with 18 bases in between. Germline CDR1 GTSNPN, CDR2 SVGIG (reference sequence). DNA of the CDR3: TGTGCCAGTTCCGGAGGGTCTCCCGATACGCAGTATTTT. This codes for CASSGGSPDTQYF.

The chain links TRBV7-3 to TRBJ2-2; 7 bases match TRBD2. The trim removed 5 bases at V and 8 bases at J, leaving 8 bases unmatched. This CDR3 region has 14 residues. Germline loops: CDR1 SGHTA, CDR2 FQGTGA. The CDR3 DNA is TGTGCCAGCAGCCCCAGACTAGCCATAGGGGAGCTGTTTTTT. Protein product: CASSPRLAIGELFF. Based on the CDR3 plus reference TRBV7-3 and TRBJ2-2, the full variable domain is GAGVSQTPSNKVTEKGKYVELRCDPISGHTALYWYRQSLGQGPEFLIYFQGTGAADDSGLPNDRFFAVRPEGSVSTLKIQRTERGDSAVYLCASSPRLAIGELFFGEGSRLTVL.